This T cell receptor (beta chain) is drawn from a study of control samples from healthy donors and cancer patients. Sequencing used immunoSEQ multiplex PCR; TCRdb keeps in-frame clones, though not all of them. The data show 150,000 or so clones, almost 90% seen once. Per the germline V gene, CDR1 is SGHNT and CDR2 is YYREEE (reference sequence). The CDR3 has 15 residues. Between the trimmed V and J ends, which lost 5 bases and 0 bases, there was a span of 13 bases. This TCR came from a man between 18 and 29 years old in good health. The rearrangement uses TRBV5-4 and TRBJ2-3, with D tentatively TRBD2 (5 bases). Sequencing was done on a sample of blood. The CDR3: CASSSDFASTDTQYF. DNA for the CDR3: TGTGCCAGCAGTTCGGACTTCGCTAGCACAGATACGCAGTATTTT.